These 17 T cell receptor beta chains share one sample of origin, sequenced in a study of blood T cell repertoires in COVID-19. Sequencing was performed with immunoSEQ multiplex PCR; in TCRdb, only in-frame clones are kept and a portion is missing. This table holds some 400,000 clones, over 85% found once. What was sequenced was PBMCs or T cells enriched from blood (not recorded which). The origin of the receptors is a woman aged 25 to 39 who had recovered from COVID-19.

This clone was counted between two and nine times. The chain carries TRBV18 and TRBJ1-1; 8 bases line up with TRBD1. The CDR3 is 18 residues long. Germline assignment: CDR1 KGHSH and CDR2 LQKENI. V was clipped by 3 bases and J by 1 base; unmatched bases: 13. The CDR3 nucleotides are TGTGCCAGCTCACCGCTCTGGGACAGGCAACCTCAGAACACTGAAGCTTTCTTT. Its protein is CASSPLWDRQPQNTEAFF. The full variable domain, in which reference TRBV18 and TRBJ1-1 provide the parts outside the CDR3, is NAGVMQNPRHLVRRRGQEARLRCSPMKGHSHVYWYRQLPEEGLKFMVYLQKENIIDESGMPKERFSAEFPKEGPSILRIQQVVRGDSAAYFCASSPLWDRQPQNTEAFFGQGTRLTVV.

This clone showed up just a few times. This sequence joins TRBV12-3 or TRBV12-4 and TRBJ1-4; D unresolved. The CDR3 contains 11 residues. V lost 2 bases and J lost 8, with 3 bases in between. The DNA of the CDR3 is TGTGCCAGCAGTTTACGGGAAAAACTGTTTTTT. Translation gives CASSLREKLFF.

This chain joins TRBV2 and TRBJ2-1; 10 nucleotides line up with TRBD2. The germline V gene has CDR1 SNHLY and CDR2 FYNNEI. This CDR3 contains 19 residues. The J segment lost 0 bases and the V segment lost 6 bases, leaving 14 bases of the junction unmatched. The CDR3 loop is CASRGKAGGPSSSYNEQFF. In nucleotides, the CDR3 is TGTGCCAGCAGAGGGAAAGCGGGAGGGCCCTCGAGCTCCTACAATGAGCAGTTCTTC.

This sequence joins TRBV9 and TRBJ2-4; D perhaps matches TRBD1 (6 bases). This CDR3 has 16 residues. Deletions cut 3 bases from V and 1 base from J, with 14 bases between. In germline, CDR1 is SGDLS, CDR2 YYNGEE. CDR3 in amino acids: CASSAQGDGAKNIQYF. CDR3 bases: TGTGCCAGCAGCGCACAGGGAGACGGGGCCAAAAACATTCAGTACTTC.

The chain uses TRBV9 and TRBJ1-6; possibly TRBD1 for D (5 bases). Germline V lookup: CDR1 SGDLS, CDR2 YYNGEE. CDR3 length equals 15 residues. The V end was cut by 0 bases, the J end by 7 bases, with 11 bases between. CDR3 sequence: CASSVGHGGNSPLHF. The CDR3 DNA reads TGTGCCAGCAGCGTAGGACACGGGGGGAATTCACCCCTCCACTTT.

The chain links TRBV27 to TRBJ2-1; possibly TRBD1 for D (5 bases). This CDR3 region has 12 residues. The V end was cut by 5 bases, the J end by 9 bases, with 11 bases between. The germline V gene has CDR1 MNHEY and CDR2 SMNVEV (reference sequence). The CDR3 DNA follows: TGTGCCAGCAGTGCCCTTAGGGGTGAGCAGTTCTTC. Its translation: CASSALRGEQFF.

The table lists this clone with a few counts. The chain carries TRBV11-2 and TRBJ1-3; no reliable D call. The length of the CDR3 is 16 residues. V lost 2 bases to trimming and J lost 0 bases, with 11 bases between them. Germline V gives CDR1 SGHAT, CDR2 FQNNGV. CDR3: CASSLKSQISGNTIYF. The CDR3 nucleotides are TGTGCCAGCAGCTTAAAGTCACAGATCTCTGGAAACACCATATATTTT.

J is TRBJ1-2 and V is TRBV27; tentative D call: TRBD1 (6 bases). V lost 0 bases and J lost 4, with 15 bases in between. The CDR3 is 16 amino acids. CDR1 and CDR2 (germline): MNHEY, SMNVEV (reference sequence). The CDR3 DNA reads as TGTGCCAGCAGTTTATCGATTTGGGACAATAGCTATGGCTACACCTTC. It translates to CASSLSIWDNSYGYTF.

The rearrangement uses TRBV6-5 and TRBJ1-5; the D gene is possibly TRBD1 (6 bases). Germline V gene data show CDR1 as MNHEY and CDR2 as SVGAGI. V was shortened by 2 bases and J by 6 bases, with 11 bases between the two germline ends. The CDR3 spans 14 residues. This CDR3 is CASSYRQGIQPQHF. In DNA, the CDR3 is TGTGCCAGCAGTTACCGGCAGGGGATTCAGCCCCAGCATTTT.

The chain combines TRBV5-4 with TRBJ1-3, with unresolved D. The CDR3 has 16 residues. CDR1 SGHNT and CDR2 YYREEE come from the germline V gene (reference sequence). The V gene lost 0 bases and the J gene lost 0 bases, with 10 bases spanning the gap. The CDR3 DNA sequence: TGTGCCAGCAGCTTGGCCAACAGCTACTCTGGAAACACCATATATTTT. As protein: CASSLANSYSGNTIYF.

The chain couples TRBV15 to TRBJ2-3; D remains unclear. Germline CDR1 reads LNHNV; CDR2 reads YYDKDF (reference sequence). The CDR3 sequence is 16 residues long. Deletions cut 1 base from V and 0 bases from J, with 11 bases between. CDR3 sequence: CATSRGARKSTDTQYF. The CDR3 DNA reads as TGTGCCACCAGCAGAGGTGCCAGGAAAAGCACAGATACGCAGTATTTT.

The CDR3 DNA sequence: TGTGCCAGCGCAAGCGGGGTAGGCTCTGGAAACACCATATATTTT. It translates to CASASGVGSGNTIYF. The V call is TRBV2, the J call TRBJ1-3; D remains ambiguous. The CDR3 contains 15 residues. Germline V CDR1 and CDR2: SNHLY, FYNNEI. V was pared by 8 bases and J by 0 bases, with 14 bases between.

J is TRBJ1-5 and V is TRBV29-1; D possibly corresponds to TRBD1 (5 bases). The V end was cut by 7 bases, the J end by 4 bases, with 17 bases between. The CDR3 has 14 amino acids. Germline V lookup: CDR1 SQVTM, CDR2 ANQGSEA. The CDR3 sequence: CSARIGTGNQPQHF. CDR3 sequence (DNA): TGCAGCGCAAGAATTGGGACTGGTAATCAGCCCCAGCATTTT.

This rearrangement joins TRBV4-2 to TRBJ2-1; perhaps TRBD2 as D (5 bases). Trimming left V 5 bases short and J 12 bases short, with 14 bases between. The V gene's germline CDR1 is LGHNA and CDR2 YNFKEQ. The length of the CDR3 is 12 residues. The CDR3 loop is CASSSDWTRQFF. The CDR3 bases are TGTGCCAGCAGCTCGGACTGGACTCGGCAGTTCTTC.

The chain couples TRBV5-4 to TRBJ2-1; 7 bases are shared with TRBD1. The germline V gene has CDR1 SGHNT and CDR2 YYREEE (reference sequence). There are 16 residues in the CDR3. Trimming cost V 0 bases and J 0 bases; bases outside gene matches: 3. The CDR3 DNA is TGTGCCAGCAGCTTGGCGAAGGGGGCCTCCTACAATGAGCAGTTCTTC. Translating gives CASSLAKGASYNEQFF.

The V and J genes are TRBV28 and TRBJ2-3; the D is unclear. The CDR3 contains 13 residues. V dropped 5 bases and J dropped 4 bases, with 10 bases sitting between them. The germline gives CDR1 MDHEN, CDR2 SYDVKM. The CDR3 coding sequence is TGTGCCAGCAGTCGCCGACAAGCAGATACGCAGTATTTT. Protein sequence: CASSRRQADTQYF.

The chain joins TRBV4-3 to TRBJ1-4, with 7 bases lining up with TRBD1. CDR3 length: 13 amino acids. Germline-derived CDR1 and CDR2 are LGHNA and YSLEER. J lost 8 bases, V lost 9 bases, and 9 bases had no gene match. CDR3 residues: CASRGDSWEKLFF. CDR3 nucleotides: TGCGCCAGTCGAGGGGACAGTTGGGAAAAACTGTTTTTT.